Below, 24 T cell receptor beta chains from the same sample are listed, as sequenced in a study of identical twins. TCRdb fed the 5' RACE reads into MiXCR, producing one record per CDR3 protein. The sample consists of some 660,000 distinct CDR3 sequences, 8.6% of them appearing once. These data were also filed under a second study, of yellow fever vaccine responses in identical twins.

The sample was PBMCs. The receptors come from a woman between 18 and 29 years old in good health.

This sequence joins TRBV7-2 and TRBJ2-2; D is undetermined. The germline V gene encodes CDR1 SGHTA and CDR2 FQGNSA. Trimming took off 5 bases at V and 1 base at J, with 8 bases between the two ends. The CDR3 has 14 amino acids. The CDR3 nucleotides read TGTGCCAGCAGCCAACCAGAGAACACCGGGGAGCTGTTTTTT. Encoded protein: CASSQPENTGELFF.

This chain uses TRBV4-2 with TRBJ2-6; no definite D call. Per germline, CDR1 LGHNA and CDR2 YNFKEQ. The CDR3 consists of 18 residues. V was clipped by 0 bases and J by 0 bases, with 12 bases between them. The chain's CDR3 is CASSQDPFSSSGANVLTF. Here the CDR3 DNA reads TGTGCCAGCAGCCAAGATCCCTTTTCCAGCTCTGGGGCCAACGTCCTGACTTTC.

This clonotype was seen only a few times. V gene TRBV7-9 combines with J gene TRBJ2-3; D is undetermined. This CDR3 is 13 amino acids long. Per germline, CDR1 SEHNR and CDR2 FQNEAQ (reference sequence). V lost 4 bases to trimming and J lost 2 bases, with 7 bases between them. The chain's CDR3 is CASSSDVTDTQYF. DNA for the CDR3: TGTGCCAGCAGCTCGGACGTCACAGATACGCAGTATTTT.

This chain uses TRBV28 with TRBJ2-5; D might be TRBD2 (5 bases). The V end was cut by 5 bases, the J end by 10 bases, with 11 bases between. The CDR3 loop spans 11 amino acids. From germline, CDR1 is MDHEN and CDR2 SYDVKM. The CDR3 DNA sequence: TGTGCCAGCAGTCTATCTCGGGACCAGTACTTC. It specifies CASSLSRDQYF.

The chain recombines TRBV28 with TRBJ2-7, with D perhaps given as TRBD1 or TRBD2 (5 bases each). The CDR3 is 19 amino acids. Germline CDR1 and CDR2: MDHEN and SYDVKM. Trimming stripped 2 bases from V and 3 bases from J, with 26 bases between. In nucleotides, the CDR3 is TGTGCCAGCAGTTTAGTCTTCAGCCAACGGGGTCCGAGGGGCTACGAGCAGTACTTC. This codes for CASSLVFSQRGPRGYEQYF.

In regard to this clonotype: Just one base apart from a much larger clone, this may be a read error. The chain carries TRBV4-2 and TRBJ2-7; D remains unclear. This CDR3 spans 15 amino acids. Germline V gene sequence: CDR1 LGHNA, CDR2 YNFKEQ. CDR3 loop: CASSQVTGQSREEYF. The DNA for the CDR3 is TGTGCCAGCAGCCAAGTGACCGGCCAATCCCGCGAGGAGTACTTC.

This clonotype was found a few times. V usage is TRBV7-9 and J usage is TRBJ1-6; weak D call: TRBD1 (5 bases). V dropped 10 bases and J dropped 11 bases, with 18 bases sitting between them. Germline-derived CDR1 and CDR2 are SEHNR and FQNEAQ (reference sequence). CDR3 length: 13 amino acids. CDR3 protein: CATHGAQGPPLHF. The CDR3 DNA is TGTGCCACCCACGGGGCTCAGGGACCACCCCTCCACTTT. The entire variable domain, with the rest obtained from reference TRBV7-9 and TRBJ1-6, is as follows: DTGVSQNPRHKITKRGQNVTFRCDPISEHNRLYWYRQTLGQGPEFLTYFQNEAQLEKSRLLSDRFSAERPKGSFSTLEIQRTEQGDSAMYLCATHGAQGPPLHFGNGTRLTVT.

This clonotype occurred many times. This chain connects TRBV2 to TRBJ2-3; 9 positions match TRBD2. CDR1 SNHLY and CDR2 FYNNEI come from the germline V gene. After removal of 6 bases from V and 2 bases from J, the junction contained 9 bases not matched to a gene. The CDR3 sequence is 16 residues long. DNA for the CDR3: TGTGCCAGCAGGTGGAGGGGACTAGCAGCCACAGATACGCAGTATTTT. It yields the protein CASRWRGLAATDTQYF.

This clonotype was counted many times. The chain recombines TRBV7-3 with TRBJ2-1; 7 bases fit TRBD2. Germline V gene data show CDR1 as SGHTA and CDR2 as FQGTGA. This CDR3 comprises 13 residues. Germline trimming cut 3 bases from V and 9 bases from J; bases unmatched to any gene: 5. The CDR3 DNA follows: TGTGCCAGCAGCTTGGGGGGGAGGAGTGAGCAGTTCTTC. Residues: CASSLGGRSEQFF. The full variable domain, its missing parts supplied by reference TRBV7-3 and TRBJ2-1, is GAGVSQTPSNKVTEKGKYVELRCDPISGHTALYWYRQSLGQGPEFLIYFQGTGAADDSGLPNDRFFAVRPEGSVSTLKIQRTERGDSAVYLCASSLGGRSEQFFGPGTRLTVL.

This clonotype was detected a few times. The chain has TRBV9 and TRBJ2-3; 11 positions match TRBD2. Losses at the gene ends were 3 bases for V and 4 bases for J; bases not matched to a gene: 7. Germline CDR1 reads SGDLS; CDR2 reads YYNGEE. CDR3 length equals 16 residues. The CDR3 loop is CASSELAGDRSDTQYF. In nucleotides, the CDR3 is TGTGCCAGCAGCGAACTAGCGGGAGATCGGTCAGATACGCAGTATTTT.

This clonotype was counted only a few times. The CDR3 coding sequence is TGTGCCAGCAGCTCAGACAGGATCATGAACACTGAAGCTTTCTTT. The encoded protein is CASSSDRIMNTEAFF. The chain links TRBV7-9 to TRBJ1-1, with D perhaps matching TRBD1 (6 bases). The CDR3 spans 15 residues. Trimming took off 4 bases at V and 0 bases at J, with 12 bases between the two ends. CDR1 is SEHNR, CDR2 FQNEAQ, per germline (reference sequence).

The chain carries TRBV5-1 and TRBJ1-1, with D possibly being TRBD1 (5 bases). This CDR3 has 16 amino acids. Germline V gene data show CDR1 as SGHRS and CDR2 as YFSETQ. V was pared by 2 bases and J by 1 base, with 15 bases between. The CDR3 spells CASSLTGVRGNTEAFF. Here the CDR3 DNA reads TGCGCCAGCAGCTTAACTGGAGTAAGGGGGAACACTGAAGCTTTCTTT.

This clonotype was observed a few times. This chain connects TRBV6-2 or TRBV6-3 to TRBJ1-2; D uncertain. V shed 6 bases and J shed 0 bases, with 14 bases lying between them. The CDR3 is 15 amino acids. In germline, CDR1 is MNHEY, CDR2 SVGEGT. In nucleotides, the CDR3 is TGTGCCAGCAGAGCATTTCGGACGGCTAACTATGGCTACACCTTC. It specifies CASRAFRTANYGYTF.

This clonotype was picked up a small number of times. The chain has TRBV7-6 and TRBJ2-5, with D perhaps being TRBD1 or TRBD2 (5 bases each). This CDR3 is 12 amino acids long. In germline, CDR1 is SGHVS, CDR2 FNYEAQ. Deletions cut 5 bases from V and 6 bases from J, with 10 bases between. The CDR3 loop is CASSQPGQTQYF. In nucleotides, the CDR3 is TGTGCCAGCAGCCAGCCGGGACAGACCCAGTACTTC.

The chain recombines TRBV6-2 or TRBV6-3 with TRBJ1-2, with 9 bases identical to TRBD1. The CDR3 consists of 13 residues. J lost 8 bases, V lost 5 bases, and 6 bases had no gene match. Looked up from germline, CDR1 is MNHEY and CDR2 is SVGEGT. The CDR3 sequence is CASSRTGESGYTF. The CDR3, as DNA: TGTGCCAGCAGTCGGACAGGGGAGTCAGGCTACACCTTC.

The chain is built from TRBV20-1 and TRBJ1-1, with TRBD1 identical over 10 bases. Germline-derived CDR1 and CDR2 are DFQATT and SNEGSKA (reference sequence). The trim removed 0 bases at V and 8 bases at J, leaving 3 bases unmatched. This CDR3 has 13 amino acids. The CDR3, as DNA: TGCAGTGCTAGAGAGACAGGGGGCGGCGAAGCTTTCTTT. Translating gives CSARETGGGEAFF.

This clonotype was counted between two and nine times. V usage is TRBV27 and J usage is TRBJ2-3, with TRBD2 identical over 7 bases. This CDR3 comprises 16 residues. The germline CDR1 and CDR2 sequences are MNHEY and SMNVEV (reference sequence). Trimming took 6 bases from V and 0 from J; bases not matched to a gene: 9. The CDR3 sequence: CASRALAAPSTDTQYF. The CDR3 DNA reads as TGTGCCAGCAGAGCTCTAGCGGCCCCTAGCACAGATACGCAGTATTTT.

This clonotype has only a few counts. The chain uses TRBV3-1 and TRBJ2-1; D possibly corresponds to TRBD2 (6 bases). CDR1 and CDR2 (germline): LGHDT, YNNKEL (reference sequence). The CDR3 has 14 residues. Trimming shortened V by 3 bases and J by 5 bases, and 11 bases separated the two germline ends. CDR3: CASSQEGRDNEQFF. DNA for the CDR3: TGTGCCAGCAGCCAGGAGGGCCGGGACAATGAGCAGTTCTTC.

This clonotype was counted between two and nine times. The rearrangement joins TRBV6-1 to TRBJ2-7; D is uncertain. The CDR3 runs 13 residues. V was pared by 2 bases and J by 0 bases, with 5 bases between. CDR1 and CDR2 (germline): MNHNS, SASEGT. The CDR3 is CASSEPSSYEQYF. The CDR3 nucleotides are TGTGCCAGCAGTGAACCGAGCTCCTACGAGCAGTACTTC.

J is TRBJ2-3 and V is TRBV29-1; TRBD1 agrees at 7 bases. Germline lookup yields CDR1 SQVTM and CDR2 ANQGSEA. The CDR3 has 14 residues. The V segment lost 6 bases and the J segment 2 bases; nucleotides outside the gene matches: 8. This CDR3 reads CSVVRGQVTDTQYF. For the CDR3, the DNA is TGCAGCGTAGTAAGGGGGCAGGTCACAGATACGCAGTATTTT.

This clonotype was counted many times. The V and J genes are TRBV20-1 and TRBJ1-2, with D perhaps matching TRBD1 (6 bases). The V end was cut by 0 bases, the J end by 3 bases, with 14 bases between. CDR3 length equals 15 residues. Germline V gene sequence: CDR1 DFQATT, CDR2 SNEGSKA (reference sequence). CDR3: CSARDPWGRDYGYTF. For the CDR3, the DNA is TGCAGTGCTAGAGATCCGTGGGGGCGCGACTATGGCTACACCTTC.

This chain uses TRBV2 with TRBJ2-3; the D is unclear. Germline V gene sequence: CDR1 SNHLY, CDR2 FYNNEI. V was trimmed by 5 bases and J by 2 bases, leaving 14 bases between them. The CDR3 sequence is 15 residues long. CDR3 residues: CASSPEDGDTDTQYF. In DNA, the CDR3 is TGTGCCAGCAGTCCTGAGGACGGAGACACAGATACGCAGTATTTT.

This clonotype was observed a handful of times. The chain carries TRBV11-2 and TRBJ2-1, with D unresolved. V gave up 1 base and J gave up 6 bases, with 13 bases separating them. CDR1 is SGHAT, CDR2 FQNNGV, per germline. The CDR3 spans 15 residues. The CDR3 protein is CASSLVAETGNEQFF. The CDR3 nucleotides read TGTGCCAGCAGCTTAGTGGCGGAGACGGGCAATGAGCAGTTCTTC.

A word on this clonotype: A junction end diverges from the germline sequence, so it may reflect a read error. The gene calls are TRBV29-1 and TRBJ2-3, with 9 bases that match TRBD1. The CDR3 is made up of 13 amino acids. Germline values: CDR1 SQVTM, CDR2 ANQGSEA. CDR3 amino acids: CSEGQGRADAQYF. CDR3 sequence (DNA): TGCAGCGAAGGACAGGGGAGGGCAGATGCGCAGTATTTT.